This T cell receptor (beta chain) emerged from a study of CD8 T cells in cerebrospinal fluid in Alzheimer's disease (dated by TCRdb to about 2020). Study-level background: The study used two single-cell methods, plate-based nested PCR sequencing and droplet-based sequencing, to evaluate clonal expansion of CSF T cells. The study tested whether clonally expanded T cells were present in cerebrospinal fluid from healthy elderly individuals and from patients with neurodegenerative disease. In the droplet-based CSF analysis comparing patients with controls, there were 10 or so healthy controls (around 11,000 cells) and 10 or so patients with MCI or Alzheimer's disease (10,391 cells). A total of 20 to 30 samples were covered by the CSF gene-expression analysis, which included Parkinson's disease patients. Overall results and qualifications from the work: When data were pooled, most of the 6 Alzheimer's patients but only 1 of 10 healthy subjects had a highly expanded clone, defined as at least 3% of TCRs. The overall clonality comparison included only samples with detectable clones (11 healthy, 5 MCI, 5 AD, 6 PD). The EBV-specific clones were neither the most highly expanded clones nor enriched among patients. The largest CSF clone made up a higher percentage of TCRs in patients with MCI or Alzheimer's disease than in controls. The authors warned that finding EBV-specific TCRs in CSF does not prove a causal connection between EBV and Alzheimer's disease.

The method was 10x single-cell sequencing. 10X Genomics single-cell V(D)J and 5' gene-expression libraries were used to profile CSF cells. An Illumina NextSeq550 was used to sequence the CSF single-cell TCR libraries. The original pipeline was this. After V(D)J reads were mapped to the vdj-GRCh38 alts ensemble 2.0.0 reference, the Cell Ranger vdj pipeline was used to analyse the reads. Clonotypes were defined as cell barcodes sharing the same set of productive CDR3 nucleotide sequences. To link clonality with transcriptional profiles, clonotype information was incorporated into Seurat v3.0 gene-expression metadata. Exclusion was applied to CSF cells with more than 1,800 genes, more than 7,500 UMIs or more than 10% mitochondrial reads. CDR3-beta sequences were compared against VDJdb to identify TCRs with known antigen specificity. Only TCRs with complete alpha and beta chains were included in the network analysis of clone sharing, which used the R package qgraph. TCRdb reprocessed the sequencing reads and holds a single record per CDR3 protein sequence, with no DNA. It is TCRdb's table, rather than the study itself, that gives the V and J calls and clone size. This sample's table has entries for some 1,000 distinct CDR3 sequences. Roughly 8% of the sample is held by the ten biggest clonotypes.

All participants were free of acute infectious disease and in good physical condition. Live CSF cells for droplet-based sequencing were sorted with a live/dead marker. To pellet immune cells, CSF obtained by lumbar puncture was centrifuged at 300g. CSF samples were checked for red blood cells, and any sample contaminated with blood was excluded. CSF cells were cryopreserved by placing the cells in freezing medium, freezing the cells overnight at -80 degrees C, and then storing the cells in liquid nitrogen. Before analysis, CSF samples had been stored for less than six months. Per the germline V gene, SGHRS is the CDR1 and YFSETQ is the CDR2. Reading from cysteine to phenylalanine, the CDR3 counts 16 amino acids. The coding DNA is unavailable. This clonotype qualifies as medium-sized (0.01 to 0.1%) by its frequency, with no count on file. What this receptor recognizes is not known.

The rearranged chain carries TRBV5-1 and TRBJ2-2; TCRdb designates TRBD1, a call that cannot be tested without DNA. The TCR was taken from a human donor in good health. Source material: cerebrospinal fluid. This receptor has the CDR3 CASSLWGGANTGELFF.